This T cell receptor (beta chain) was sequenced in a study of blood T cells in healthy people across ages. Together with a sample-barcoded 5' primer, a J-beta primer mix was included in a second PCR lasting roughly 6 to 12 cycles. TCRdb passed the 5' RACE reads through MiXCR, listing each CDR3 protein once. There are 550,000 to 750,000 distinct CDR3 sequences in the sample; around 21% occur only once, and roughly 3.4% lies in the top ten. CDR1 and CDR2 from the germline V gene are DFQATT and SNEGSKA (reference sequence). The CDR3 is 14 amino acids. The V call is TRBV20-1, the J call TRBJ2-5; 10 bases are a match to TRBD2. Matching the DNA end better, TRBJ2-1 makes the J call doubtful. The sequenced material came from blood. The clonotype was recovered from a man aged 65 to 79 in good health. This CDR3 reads CSARGPSGRNEQFF. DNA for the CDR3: TGCAGTGCTAGAGGCCCTAGCGGGAGAAATGAGCAGTTCTTC.